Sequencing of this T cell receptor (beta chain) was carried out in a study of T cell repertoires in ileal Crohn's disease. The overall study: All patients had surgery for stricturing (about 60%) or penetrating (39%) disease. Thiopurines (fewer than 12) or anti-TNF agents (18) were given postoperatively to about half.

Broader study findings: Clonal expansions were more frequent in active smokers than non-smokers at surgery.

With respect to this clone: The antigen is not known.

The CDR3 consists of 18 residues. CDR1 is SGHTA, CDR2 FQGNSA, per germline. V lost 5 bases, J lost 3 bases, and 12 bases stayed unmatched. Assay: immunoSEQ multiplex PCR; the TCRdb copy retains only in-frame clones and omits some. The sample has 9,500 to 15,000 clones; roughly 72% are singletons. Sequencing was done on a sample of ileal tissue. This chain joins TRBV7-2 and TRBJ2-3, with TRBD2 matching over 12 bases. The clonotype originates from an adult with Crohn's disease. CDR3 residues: CASSLRGLLAGGTDTQYF. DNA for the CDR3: TGTGCCAGCAGCCTAAGGGGTTTACTAGCGGGGGGAACAGATACGCAGTATTTT.